Listed below are T cell receptor beta chains from one sample, sequenced in a study of breast tumors, draining lymph nodes, adjacent tissues. TCRdb passed the multiplex PCR reads through MiXCR, listing each CDR3 protein once. The sample lists about 20,000 distinct CDR3 sequences, 32% seen once, with around 10% in the top ten. The sample taken for sequencing was breast tumor tissue. These receptors came from a female donor with breast cancer. Some clones in this sample may be carry-over from other donors' samples. Both conserved end residues are part of each CDR3. The D gene is left open where the match is weak. Clone size is given for some rows only: seen once, a few or many times, or a class if the clone is expanded.

d_gene	v_gene	abundance	j_gene	CDR3aa	CDR3nt
TRBD2	TRBV7-2	many	TRBJ2-3	CASSLVAGGRYF	TGTGCCAGCAGCTTAGTAGCGGGAGGGCGGTATTTT
.	TRBV12-3/TRBV12-4	many	TRBJ2-6	CASTTVPGANVLTF	TGTGCCAGCACCACAGTCCCTGGGGCCAACGTCCTGACTTTC
TRBD2	TRBV30	many	TRBJ2-1	CAWKGLAGGFEQFF	TGTGCCTGGAAGGGATTAGCGGGAGGGTTTGAGCAGTTCTTC
.	TRBV6-4	many	TRBJ2-2	CASSSGPHTGELFF	TGTGCCAGCAGCTCCGGGCCTCACACCGGGGAGCTGTTTTTT
TRBD1	TRBV11-3	few	TRBJ2-1	CASSQGAIYNEQFF	TGTGCCAGCAGCCAGGGGGCGATTTACAATGAGCAGTTCTTC
.	TRBV9	many	TRBJ1-5	CASSENRVSNQPQHF	TGTGCCAGCAGCGAAAACAGGGTAAGCAATCAGCCCCAGCATTTT
.	TRBV25-1	.	TRBJ1-3	CASSEGDSGNTIYF	TGTGCCAGCAGTGAGGGGGACTCTGGAAACACCATATATTTT
TRBD1	TRBV4-1	many	TRBJ2-7	CASSQEAGGEQYF	TGCGCCAGCAGCCAAGAGGCAGGGGGCGAGCAGTACTTC
.	TRBV3-1	many	TRBJ2-1	CASSPQYNEQFF	TGTGCCAGCAGCCCCCAATACAATGAGCAGTTCTTC
.	TRBV7-9	many	TRBJ2-5	CASSLWGGGETQYF	TGTGCCAGCAGCTTATGGGGAGGGGGAGAGACCCAGTACTTC
.	TRBV4-2	many	TRBJ2-3	CASSQQVGGATGTQYF	TGTGCCAGCAGCCAACAAGTGGGCGGAGCCACTGGTACGCAGTATTTT
.	TRBV25-1	many	TRBJ2-7	CASSGSRDSFYEQYF	TGTGCCAGCAGTGGGAGCCGGGACTCATTCTACGAGCAGTACTTC
TRBD1	TRBV6-1	.	TRBJ2-7	CASSGTGLHEQYF	TGTGCCAGCAGTGGGACAGGGCTCCACGAGCAGTACTTC
.	TRBV6-1	many	TRBJ2-7	CASSPRRQANEQYF	TGTGCCAGCAGTCCCCGGCGACAAGCCAACGAGCAGTACTTC
.	TRBV12-3/TRBV12-4	.	TRBJ2-7	CASSLTGRAGEQYF	TGTGCCAGCAGTTTAACGGGAAGGGCGGGCGAGCAGTACTTC
.	TRBV9	many	TRBJ2-1	CASSVDGTYNEQFF	TGTGCCAGCAGCGTAGACGGCACCTACAATGAGCAGTTCTTC
.	TRBV20-1	many	TRBJ2-1	CSARDRGGVPYNEQFF	TGCAGTGCTAGAGATCGAGGAGGGGTCCCCTACAATGAGCAGTTCTTC
.	TRBV7-7	many	TRBJ2-1	CASSYSDLGDEQFF	TGTGCTAGCAGCTATAGCGATCTAGGAGATGAGCAGTTCTTC
TRBD2	TRBV7-3	medium-sized	TRBJ2-1	CASSPGTSVYNEQFF	TGTGCCAGCAGTCCTGGGACTAGCGTCTACAATGAGCAGTTCTTC
.	TRBV6-4	many	TRBJ1-5	CASRNQGYQPQHF	TGTGCCAGCAGAAATCAGGGTTATCAGCCCCAGCATTTT
TRBD2	TRBV19	.	TRBJ2-1	CAGSTSGRALWEQFF	TGTGCCGGTAGTACTAGCGGGAGAGCCCTCTGGGAGCAGTTCTTC
.	TRBV5-4	many	TRBJ2-1	CASTPSGGVYNEQFF	TGTGCCAGCACCCCCAGCGGCGGGGTCTACAATGAGCAGTTCTTC
.	TRBV20-1	.	TRBJ2-2	CSARIGGLDTGELVF	TGCAGTGCTAGAATCGGCGGGTTGGACACCGGGGAGCTGGTGTTT
.	TRBV20-1	medium-sized	TRBJ2-7	CSAPTDGTGEQYF	TGCAGTGCACCCACGGACGGTACGGGGGAGCAGTACTTC
TRBD1	TRBV11-2	once	TRBJ2-7	CASSLGQGVNEQYF	TGTGCCAGCAGCTTAGGACAGGGGGTCAACGAGCAGTACTTC